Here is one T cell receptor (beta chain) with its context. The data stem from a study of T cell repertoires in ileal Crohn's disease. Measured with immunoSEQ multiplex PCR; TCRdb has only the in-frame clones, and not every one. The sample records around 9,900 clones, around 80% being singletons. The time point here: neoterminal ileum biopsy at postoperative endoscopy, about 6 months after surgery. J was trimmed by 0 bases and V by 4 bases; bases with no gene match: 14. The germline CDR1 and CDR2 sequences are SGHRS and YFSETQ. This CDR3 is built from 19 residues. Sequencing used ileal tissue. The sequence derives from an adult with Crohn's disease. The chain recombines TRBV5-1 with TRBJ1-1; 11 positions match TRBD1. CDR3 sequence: CASSRGTGGAKVMNTEAFF. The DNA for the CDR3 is TGCGCCAGCAGCAGAGGGACAGGGGGAGCAAAAGTTATGAACACTGAAGCTTTCTTT.